The 16 T cell receptor beta chains given below trace back to one sample, sequenced in a study of identical twins. TCRdb processed the 5' RACE reads anew with MiXCR; each CDR3 protein has one entry. The table lists about 890,000 distinct CDR3 sequences, around an eighth of them singletons. The data also belong to a second study, concerning yellow fever vaccine responses in identical twins.

The specimen was PBMCs. The receptors shown here come from a woman between 18 and 30 years old in good health.

This clonotype was seen many times. The chain employs TRBV12-3 or TRBV12-4 and TRBJ2-7, with TRBD2 matching over 8 bases. With V trimmed by 4 bases and J by 3 bases, 2 bases remained unmatched. The CDR3 loop spans 13 amino acids. As DNA, the CDR3 is TGTGCCAGCAGTTCCCTAGCGGGCTACGAGCAGTACTTC. Translation: CASSSLAGYEQYF.

The chain combines TRBV20-1 with TRBJ2-3, with a tentative D call TRBD2 (5 bases). The CDR3 is 14 amino acids. CDR1 and CDR2 from the germline V gene are DFQATT and SNEGSKA (reference sequence). Trimming took off 4 bases at V and 5 bases at J, with 16 bases between the two ends. The DNA for the CDR3 is TGCAGTGCTATCGAACGGGGTGCTGGAGATACGCAGTATTTT. This encodes CSAIERGAGDTQYF.

This clonotype has at least ten counts. The V gene is TRBV11-1, the J gene TRBJ2-1; unclear D gene. Germline V gene lookup returns CDR1 SGHAT and CDR2 FQDESV (reference sequence). This CDR3 spans 18 amino acids. Trimming shortened V by 1 base and J by 6 bases, and 22 bases separated the two germline ends. CDR3 residues: CASSLEYFGRRVGNEQFF. Here the CDR3 DNA reads TGTGCCAGCAGCTTAGAATATTTCGGCCGCCGGGTTGGCAATGAGCAGTTCTTC.

The rearrangement uses TRBV20-1 and TRBJ1-1, with D unresolved. Trimming stripped 1 base from V and 4 bases from J, with 7 bases between. Germline-derived CDR1 and CDR2 are DFQATT and SNEGSKA (reference sequence). CDR3 length: 12 residues. The CDR3 region is CSARGPTTEAFF. CDR3 coding DNA: TGCAGTGCTAGAGGACCGACCACTGAAGCTTTCTTT.

V gene TRBV2 combines with J gene TRBJ2-7, with TRBD1 matching over 7 bases. This CDR3 comprises 13 residues. V gave up 3 bases and J gave up 3 bases; unmatched junction bases: 2. In germline, CDR1 is SNHLY, CDR2 FYNNEI. In DNA form, the CDR3 reads TGTGCCAGCAGTGATTACAGGGGCTACGAGCAGTACTTC. Translated: CASSDYRGYEQYF.

The chain joins TRBV7-9 to TRBJ1-2; D is perhaps TRBD1 (6 bases). From germline, CDR1 is SEHNR and CDR2 FQNEAQ (reference sequence). The CDR3 covers 12 residues. Trimming pared 4 bases from V and 7 bases from J, leaving 10 bases between. The CDR3 sequence is CASSSNRAGYTF. The CDR3 DNA reads TGTGCCAGCAGCTCCAACAGGGCTGGCTACACCTTC. The full variable domain, with the rest looked up from reference TRBV7-9 and TRBJ1-2, is DTGVSQNPRHKITKRGQNVTFRCDPISEHNRLYWYRQTLGQGPEFLTYFQNEAQLEKSRLLSDRFSAERPKGSFSTLEIQRTEQGDSAMYLCASSSNRAGYTFGSGTRLTVV.

The V and J genes are TRBV24-1 and TRBJ2-1; D gene unclear. The CDR3 covers 16 residues. Looked up from germline, CDR1 is KGHDR and CDR2 is SFDVKD. The V gene lost 3 bases and the J gene lost 2 bases, with 13 bases spanning the gap. CDR3 nucleotides: TGTGCCACCAGTGATGCCGATCCGGAAGCCTACAATGAGCAGTTCTTC. Amino acid sequence: CATSDADPEAYNEQFF.

J is TRBJ2-3 and V is TRBV29-1, with D tentatively TRBD1 or TRBD2 (5 bases each). Germline CDR1 reads SQVTM; CDR2 reads ANQGSEA. The CDR3 is 14 amino acids. Trimming took off 8 bases at V and 6 bases at J, with 21 bases between the two ends. The CDR3 is CSHQTGTPSDTQYF. The CDR3 coding sequence is TGCAGCCACCAGACTGGGACCCCCTCTGATACGCAGTATTTT.

The chain carries TRBV20-1 and TRBJ2-7, with 8 bases aligning to TRBD2. CDR1 and CDR2 from the germline V gene are DFQATT and SNEGSKA (reference sequence). The CDR3 runs 15 residues. The junction had 6 bases not matched to a gene; V was cut back by 2 bases and J by 0 bases. CDR3 protein: CSARNSGASSYEQYF. The CDR3 nucleotides read TGCAGTGCTAGAAATAGCGGGGCCAGCTCCTACGAGCAGTACTTC.

The chain carries TRBV18 and TRBJ2-1, with TRBD1 matching over 8 bases. This CDR3 comprises 13 residues. The germline V gene encodes CDR1 KGHSH and CDR2 LQKENI. V lost 6 bases to trimming and J lost 4 bases; unmatched junction nucleotides: 2. The CDR3 region has the DNA TGTGCCAGCTCGCACAGGGGGTACAATGAGCAGTTCTTC. Translating it yields CASSHRGYNEQFF.

The chain uses TRBV11-2 and TRBJ2-2, with D possibly being TRBD2 (6 bases). The length of the CDR3 is 17 residues. V lost 5 bases and J 1 base, leaving 17 bases between the germline ends. In germline, CDR1 is SGHAT, CDR2 FQNNGV. The CDR3 DNA reads as TGTGCCAGCAGCCCAAGACTGGGACTCGAGAACACCGGGGAGCTGTTTTTT. Protein product: CASSPRLGLENTGELFF.

The chain couples TRBV5-1 to TRBJ2-1, with 11 bases matching TRBD1. This CDR3 is 17 amino acids long. Germline V gives CDR1 SGHRS, CDR2 YFSETQ. V lost 4 bases and J lost 9; bases outside the gene matches: 15. DNA for the CDR3: TGCGCCAGCAGCCCCCAGAATTGGGACAGGGGGTATTTTGAGCAGTTCTTC. This gives the protein CASSPQNWDRGYFEQFF.

The table lists this clonotype with many counts. This chain connects TRBV20-1 to TRBJ1-1; the match to TRBD1 covers 9 bases. V shed 2 bases and J 0 bases; nucleotides not matched to a gene: 13. This CDR3 comprises 18 residues. Germline lookup yields CDR1 DFQATT and CDR2 SNEGSKA (reference sequence). The DNA for the CDR3 is TGCAGTGCTAGAACGGGACAGGGAGGAACTACAATGAACACTGAAGCTTTCTTT. Its protein is CSARTGQGGTTMNTEAFF.

This clonotype came up a few times. The chain is built from TRBV6-4 and TRBJ2-2, with TRBD2 matching 8 bases. Per the germline V gene, CDR1 is MRHNA and CDR2 is SNTAGT. V gave up 5 bases and J gave up 0 bases; unmatched junction bases: 2. This CDR3 is built from 15 residues. CDR3 bases: TGTGCCAGCAGTAAACTAGCGGCGAACACCGGGGAGCTGTTTTTT. It translates to CASSKLAANTGELFF.

This clonotype has a handful of counts. V gene TRBV29-1 combines with J gene TRBJ1-4, with D perhaps matching TRBD1 (6 bases). Germline values: CDR1 SQVTM, CDR2 ANQGSEA. V was trimmed by 7 bases and J by 7 bases, leaving 16 bases between them. The CDR3 totals 13 residues. The CDR3 sequence is CSALDRLSEKLFF. CDR3 bases: TGCAGCGCCCTAGACAGGTTGAGTGAAAAACTGTTTTTT. The whole variable domain, remainder taken from reference TRBV29-1 and TRBJ1-4, is SAVISQKPSRDICQRGTSLTIQCQVDSQVTMMFWYRQQPGQSLTLIATANQGSEATYESGFVIDKFPISRPNLTFSTLTVSNMSPEDSSIYLCSALDRLSEKLFFGSGTQLSVL.

This clonotype was seen only a few times. V and J are TRBV29-1 and TRBJ2-5, with 16 bases lining up with TRBD2. The junction had 6 bases not matched to a gene; V was cut back by 6 bases and J by 5 bases. The germline V gene has CDR1 SQVTM and CDR2 ANQGSEA. The CDR3 is 15 amino acids. The CDR3 region has the DNA TGCAGCGTCGGGACTAGCGGGAGGGGCGAGGAGACCCAGTACTTC. Its translation is CSVGTSGRGEETQYF.